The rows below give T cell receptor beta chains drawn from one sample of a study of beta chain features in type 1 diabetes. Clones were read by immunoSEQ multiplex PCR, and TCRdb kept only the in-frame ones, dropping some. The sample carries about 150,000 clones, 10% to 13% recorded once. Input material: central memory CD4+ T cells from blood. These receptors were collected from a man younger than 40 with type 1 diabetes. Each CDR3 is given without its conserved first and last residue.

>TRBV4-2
ASSQADRGLNNEQF
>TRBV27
ASSFSSSRAKNIQY
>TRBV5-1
ASSFDTNQPQH
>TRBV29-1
SVGGTGNEQF
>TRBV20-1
SAPRGNTQY
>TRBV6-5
ASSYSWGVHGYT
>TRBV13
ASSLGAGGADTQY
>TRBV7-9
ASSFESMNPGYT
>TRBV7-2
ASSLDRGETQY
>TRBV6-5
ASSWQGGNYEQY
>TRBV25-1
ASSETTGAAKNIQY
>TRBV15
ATSTRLAGAVNEQF
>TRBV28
ASIVQGNGQPQH
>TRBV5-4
ASSEGGERPEQF
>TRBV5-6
ASSLLAEAQY
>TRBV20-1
SAGDSYEQY
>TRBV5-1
ASRQGTSQPQH
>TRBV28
ASLSSGGYNEQF
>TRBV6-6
ASSYDSGSGETQY
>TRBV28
ASSSPGRVGQY
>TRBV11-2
ASSAQGSGANVLT
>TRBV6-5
ASSRGNEQY
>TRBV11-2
ASSLMRVSYEQY
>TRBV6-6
ASSYMREQF
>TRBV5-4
ASRDAGGDTQY
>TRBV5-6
ASSWGGQGDTYEQY
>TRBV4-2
ASRSTSGSAYEQY
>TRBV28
ASKLGLRMTQY
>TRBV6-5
ASSYDSGKAQY
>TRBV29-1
SVATRDRKNIQY
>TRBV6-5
ASSYLQGEQY
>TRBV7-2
ASSPTGDGYGYT
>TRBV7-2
ASSPRTGNNQPQH
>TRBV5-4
ASSLAERTTTDTQY
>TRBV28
ASRGTGATDTQY
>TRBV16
ASSQFAGQYEQY
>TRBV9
ASSATSGRYNEQF
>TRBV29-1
SVGGSSVAYNEQF
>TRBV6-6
ASSSSGTGQY
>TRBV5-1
ASSLEGGANVLT
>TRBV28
ASSLGTRNYEQY
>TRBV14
ASSRGSSGAYEQY